This T cell receptor (beta chain) was profiled in a study of blood T cell repertoires in COVID-19. Overall study: Acute and convalescent COVID-19 samples came from the United States, Italy and Spain.

While infection was still active, Seattle patients were enrolled and then followed longitudinally. Authors' methods: Estimation of nucleated cell counts was performed using reference gene primer amplification. The protocol was immunoSEQ multiplex PCR, while the TCRdb copy is restricted to in-frame clones and leaves out a portion. V and J calls and clone size are given by that table; D and trimming were obtained from the DNA. The profile covers roughly 380,000 clones, with around 89% appearing a single time and approximately 1.5% taken by the ten largest. Germline-derived CDR1 and CDR2 are SGHDN and FVKESK. The CDR3 length is 16 residues. The trim removed 2 bases at V and 3 bases at J, leaving 8 bases unmatched. This clone was counted between two and nine times.

The chain employs TRBV14 and TRBJ2-7; TRBD2 aligns across 9 bases. The sample was peripheral blood. The sequence came from a woman between 40 and 50 years old with COVID-19, enrolled during active disease. CDR3 coding DNA: TGTGCCAGCAGCCAAATAAAGCCTAGCGGGAACTACGAGCAGTACTTC. Translated, it gives CASSQIKPSGNYEQYF.